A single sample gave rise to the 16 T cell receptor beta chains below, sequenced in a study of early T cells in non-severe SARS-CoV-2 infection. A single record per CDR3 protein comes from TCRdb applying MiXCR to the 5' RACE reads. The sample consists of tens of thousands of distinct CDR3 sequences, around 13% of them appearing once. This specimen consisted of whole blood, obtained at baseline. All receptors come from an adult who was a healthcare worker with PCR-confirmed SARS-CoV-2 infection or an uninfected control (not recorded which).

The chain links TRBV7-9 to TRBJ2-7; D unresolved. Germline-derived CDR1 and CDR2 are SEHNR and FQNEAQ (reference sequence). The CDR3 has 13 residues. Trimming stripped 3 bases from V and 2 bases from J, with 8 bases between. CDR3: CASSFGPAYEQYF. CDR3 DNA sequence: TGTGCCAGCAGCTTCGGGCCGGCCTACGAGCAGTACTTC.

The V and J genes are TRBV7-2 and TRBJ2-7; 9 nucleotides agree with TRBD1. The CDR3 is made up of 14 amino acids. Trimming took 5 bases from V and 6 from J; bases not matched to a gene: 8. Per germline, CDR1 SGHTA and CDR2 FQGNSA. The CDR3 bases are TGTGCCAGCAGCACGAACAGGGGGCCCGGCGAGCAGTACTTC. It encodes CASSTNRGPGEQYF.

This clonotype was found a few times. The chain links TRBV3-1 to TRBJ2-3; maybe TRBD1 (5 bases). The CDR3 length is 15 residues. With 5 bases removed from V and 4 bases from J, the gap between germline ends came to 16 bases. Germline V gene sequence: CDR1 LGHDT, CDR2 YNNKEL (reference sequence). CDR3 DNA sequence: TGTGCCAGCAGCTTCGAAGGGGAAGGAGCAGATACGCAGTATTTT. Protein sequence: CASSFEGEGADTQYF.

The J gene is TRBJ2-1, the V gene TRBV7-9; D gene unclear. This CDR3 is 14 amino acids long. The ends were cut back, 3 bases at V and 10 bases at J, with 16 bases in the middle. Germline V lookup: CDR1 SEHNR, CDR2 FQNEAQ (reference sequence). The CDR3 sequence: CASSLAVPMTEQFF. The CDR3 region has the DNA TGTGCCAGCAGCTTGGCGGTACCAATGACGGAGCAGTTCTTC.

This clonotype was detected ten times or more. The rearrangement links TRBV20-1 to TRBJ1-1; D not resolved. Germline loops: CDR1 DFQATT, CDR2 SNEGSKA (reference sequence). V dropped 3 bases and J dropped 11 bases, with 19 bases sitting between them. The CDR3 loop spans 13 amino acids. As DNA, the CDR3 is TGCAGTGCTAGTCGGGTCCGGGCCGACGCGGCTTTCTTT. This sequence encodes CSASRVRADAAFF.

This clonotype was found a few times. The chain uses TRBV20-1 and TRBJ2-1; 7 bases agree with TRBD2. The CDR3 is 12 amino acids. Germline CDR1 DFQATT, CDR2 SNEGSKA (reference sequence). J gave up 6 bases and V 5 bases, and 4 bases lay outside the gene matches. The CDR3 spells CSARPGGNEQFF. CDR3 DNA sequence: TGCAGTGCTCGCCCGGGGGGCAATGAGCAGTTCTTC.

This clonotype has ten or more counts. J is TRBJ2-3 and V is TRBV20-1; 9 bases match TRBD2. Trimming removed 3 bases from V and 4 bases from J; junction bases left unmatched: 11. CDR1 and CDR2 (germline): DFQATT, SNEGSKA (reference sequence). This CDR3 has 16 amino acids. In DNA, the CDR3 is TGCAGTGCTAGGCCCCTGGCGGGAGGGGCTCCAGATACGCAGTATTTT. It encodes CSARPLAGGAPDTQYF.

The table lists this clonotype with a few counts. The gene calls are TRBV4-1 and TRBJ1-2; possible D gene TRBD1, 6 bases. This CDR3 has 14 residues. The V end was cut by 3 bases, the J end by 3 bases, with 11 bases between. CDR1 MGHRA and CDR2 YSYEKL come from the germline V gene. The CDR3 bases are TGCGCCAGCAGCCATCCACAGGGAGACTATGGCTACACCTTC. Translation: CASSHPQGDYGYTF.

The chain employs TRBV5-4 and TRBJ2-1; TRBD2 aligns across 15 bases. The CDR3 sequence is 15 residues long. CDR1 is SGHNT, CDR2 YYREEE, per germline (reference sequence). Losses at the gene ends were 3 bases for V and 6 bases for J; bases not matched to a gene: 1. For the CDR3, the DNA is TGTGCCAGCAGCTGGACTAGCGGGAGGGGCAATGAGCAGTTCTTC. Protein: CASSWTSGRGNEQFF.

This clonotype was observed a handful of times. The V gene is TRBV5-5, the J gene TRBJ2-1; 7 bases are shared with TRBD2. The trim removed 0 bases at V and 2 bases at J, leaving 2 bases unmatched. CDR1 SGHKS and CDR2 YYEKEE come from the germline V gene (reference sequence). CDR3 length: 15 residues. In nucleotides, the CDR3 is TGTGCCAGCAGCTTGGTTGGGAGGGCCTACAATGAGCAGTTCTTC. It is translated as CASSLVGRAYNEQFF.

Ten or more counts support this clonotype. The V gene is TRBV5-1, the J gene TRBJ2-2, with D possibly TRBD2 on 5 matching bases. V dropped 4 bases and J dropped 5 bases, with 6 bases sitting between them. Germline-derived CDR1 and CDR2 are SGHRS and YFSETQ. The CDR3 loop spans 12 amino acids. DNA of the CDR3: TGCGCCAGCAGCCCGGGGACCGGGGAGCTGTTTTTT. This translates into CASSPGTGELFF.

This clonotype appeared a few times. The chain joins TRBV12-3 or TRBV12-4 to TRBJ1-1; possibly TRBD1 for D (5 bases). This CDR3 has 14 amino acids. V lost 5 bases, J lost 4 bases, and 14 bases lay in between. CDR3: CASSLSFQGTEAFF. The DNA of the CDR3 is TGTGCCAGCAGTCTTAGCTTCCAGGGCACTGAAGCTTTCTTT.

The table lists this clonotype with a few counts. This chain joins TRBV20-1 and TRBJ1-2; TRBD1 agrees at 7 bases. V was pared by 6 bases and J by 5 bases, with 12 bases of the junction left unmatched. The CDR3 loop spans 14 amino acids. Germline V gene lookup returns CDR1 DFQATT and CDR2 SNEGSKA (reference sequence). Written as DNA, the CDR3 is TGCAGTGCCAGGGGGGTCGGGAATCTATATGGCTACACCTTC. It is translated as CSARGVGNLYGYTF.

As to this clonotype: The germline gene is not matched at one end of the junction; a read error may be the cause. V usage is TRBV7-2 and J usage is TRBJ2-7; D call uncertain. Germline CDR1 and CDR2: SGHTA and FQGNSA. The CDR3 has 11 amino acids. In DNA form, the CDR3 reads TGTGCCAGCAGCTACCGATACGGGCAGTACTTC. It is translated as CASSYRYGQYF.

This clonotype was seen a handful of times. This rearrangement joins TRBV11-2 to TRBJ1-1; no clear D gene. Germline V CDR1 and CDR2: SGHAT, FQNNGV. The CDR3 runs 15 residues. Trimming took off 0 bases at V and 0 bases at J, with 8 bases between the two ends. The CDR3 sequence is CASSLDARMNTEAFF. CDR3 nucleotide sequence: TGTGCCAGCAGCTTAGATGCCCGCATGAACACTGAAGCTTTCTTT.

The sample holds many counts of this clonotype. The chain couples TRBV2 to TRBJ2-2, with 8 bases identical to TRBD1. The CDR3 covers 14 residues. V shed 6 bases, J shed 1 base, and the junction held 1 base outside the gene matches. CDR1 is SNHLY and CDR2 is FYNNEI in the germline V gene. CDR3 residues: CASSGTGNTGELFF. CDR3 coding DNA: TGTGCCAGCAGCGGGACAGGGAACACCGGGGAGCTGTTTTTT.